Given below is one T cell receptor (beta chain) in context. The data are from a study of cytomegalovirus exposure and HLA in healthy donors. PCR involved 60 Vbeta and 13 Jbeta primers. Clones were read by immunoSEQ multiplex PCR, and TCRdb kept only the in-frame ones, dropping some. The table shows some 140,000 clones, with about four fifths occurring only once. The CDR3 runs to 12 residues. V lost 0 bases and J 7 bases, leaving 5 bases between the germline ends. CDR1 LGHNA and CDR2 YSLEER come from the germline V gene. The TCR originated in a man younger than 40 in good health. The sequenced sample was PBMCs. The rearrangement joins TRBV4-3 to TRBJ2-3; D remains unclear. The CDR3 DNA reads TGCGCCAGCAGCCAAGATTTAAATACGCAGTATTTT. Amino acid sequence: CASSQDLNTQYF.